Listed here are 26 T cell receptor beta chains from one sample, sequenced in a study of blood T cell repertoires in COVID-19. TCRdb keeps only in-frame clones here, not all; method: immunoSEQ multiplex PCR. The sample has some 80,000 clones, around nine tenths seen once. Sequencing used peripheral blood. The receptors were gathered from an older man with active or convalescent COVID-19.

CDR3 amino acids: CASSGVGRGNSPLHF. CDR3 coding DNA: TGTGCCAGCAGCGGGGTAGGAAGGGGGAATTCACCCCTCCACTTT. This chain links TRBV11-3 with TRBJ1-6; perhaps TRBD1 as D (6 bases). The CDR3 runs 15 residues. The V and J ends lost 5 bases and 7 bases respectively, with 15 bases between them. CDR1 SGHNT and CDR2 YENEEA come from the germline V gene.

The J gene is TRBJ1-2, the V gene TRBV6-5; tentative D call: TRBD1 (6 bases). Deletions cut 6 bases from V and 3 bases from J, with 17 bases between. The V gene's germline CDR1 is MNHEY and CDR2 SVGAGI. The CDR3 spans 15 residues. Here the CDR3 reads CASSYHRDRDYGYTF. CDR3 nucleotides: TGTGCCAGCAGCTATCACAGGGATAGGGACTATGGCTACACCTTC.

The V and J genes are TRBV18 and TRBJ2-1, with 7 positions matching TRBD2. The CDR3 loop spans 16 amino acids. Trimming cost V 3 bases and J 0 bases; bases outside gene matches: 5. Germline lookup yields CDR1 KGHSH and CDR2 LQKENI. The DNA for the CDR3 is TGTGCCAGCTCACCCGCTAGCGGCAGCTCCTACAATGAGCAGTTCTTC. Translated, it gives CASSPASGSSYNEQFF.

This chain links TRBV5-1 with TRBJ1-4; 10 bases are shared with TRBD1. The germline gives CDR1 SGHRS, CDR2 YFSETQ. CDR3 length equals 15 residues. V was clipped by 6 bases and J by 8 bases; unmatched bases: 10. The DNA for the CDR3 is TGCGCCAGCACTTACTCCGGGACAGGGGTCGAAAAACTGTTTTTT. Translated: CASTYSGTGVEKLFF. The full variable domain, with the rest looked up from reference TRBV5-1 and TRBJ1-4, is KAGVTQTPRYLIKTRGQQVTLSCSPISGHRSVSWYQQTPGQGLQFLFEYFSETQRNKGNFPGRFSGRQFSNSRSEMNVSTLELGDSALYLCASTYSGTGVEKLFFGSGTQLSVL.

This chain connects TRBV30 to TRBJ1-3; no clear D gene. The CDR3 covers 15 residues. Germline CDR1 GTSNPN, CDR2 SVGIG (reference sequence). V lost 1 base, J lost 0 bases, and 10 bases lay in between. The CDR3 nucleotides read TGTGCCTGGAGTGGCGCTTACAGCTCTGGAAACACCATATATTTT. Protein product: CAWSGAYSSGNTIYF.

This chain links TRBV7-2 with TRBJ2-1; 7 bases map to TRBD1. V dropped 1 base and J dropped 0; count of bases not matched to a gene: 3. The CDR3 has 16 residues. The germline CDR1 and CDR2 sequences are SGHTA and FQGNSA. Written as DNA, the CDR3 is TGTGCCAGCAGCTTAGGAGGGACAGCCTCCTACAATGAGCAGTTCTTC. It translates to CASSLGGTASYNEQFF.

This clone was seen a single time. This chain connects TRBV6-1 to TRBJ1-3, with D uncertain. CDR3 length: 14 amino acids. The V end lost 4 bases, the J end lost 0 bases, and 7 bases lay between the germline ends. CDR1 MNHNS and CDR2 SASEGT come from the germline V gene. CDR3 region: CASSALISGNTIYF. The CDR3 DNA is TGTGCCAGCAGTGCACTGATCTCTGGAAACACCATATATTTT.

For the CDR3, the DNA is TGTGCCAGCAGCCAAGAAAGAGGAGGGGCAATAGATACGCAGTATTTT. Its translation: CASSQERGGAIDTQYF. V gene TRBV4-2 combines with J gene TRBJ2-3; D possibly corresponds to TRBD2 (6 bases). Germline V CDR1 and CDR2: LGHNA, YNFKEQ. The CDR3 spans 16 residues. The V end was cut by 0 bases, the J end by 5 bases, with 15 bases between.

The chain has TRBV2 and TRBJ1-6; D perhaps matches TRBD1 (6 bases). This CDR3 is built from 14 residues. From germline, CDR1 is SNHLY and CDR2 FYNNEI. Trimming removed 2 bases at V and 14 bases at J, with 16 bases between. In nucleotides, the CDR3 is TGTGCCAGCAGTGAATTAGAGGGGGTTTGGGCCCTCCACTTT. Translating gives CASSELEGVWALHF.

CDR3 DNA: TGTGCCAGCAGTTACATAGGACAGGATAAGAACACTGAAGCTTTCTTT. Translation: CASSYIGQDKNTEAFF. The chain combines TRBV6-5 with TRBJ1-1, with TRBD1 matching 7 bases. CDR1 MNHEY and CDR2 SVGAGI come from the germline V gene. V lost 2 bases to trimming and J lost 1 base; unmatched junction nucleotides: 7. This CDR3 spans 16 amino acids.

The rearrangement links TRBV1 to TRBJ1-3. TRBV1 is a pseudogene segment. There are 12 residues in the CDR3. The CDR3 coding sequence is TGCACCAGCAGCCATTCGAGGGAAACCATATATTTT. Translation: CTSSHSRETIYF.

The J gene is TRBJ1-4, the V gene TRBV3-1 (or the pseudogene TRBV3-2); 7 bases line up with TRBD1. In germline, CDR1 is LGHDT, CDR2 YNNKEL (reference sequence). This CDR3 spans 14 amino acids. The J segment lost 7 bases and the V segment lost 8 bases, leaving 10 bases of the junction unmatched. CDR3 DNA: TGTGCCAGCGGGGAGACAGGGACGGCTGAAAAACTGTTTTTT. Its protein product is CASGETGTAEKLFF.

This chain links TRBV28 with TRBJ1-6; 10 positions match TRBD1. The length of the CDR3 is 14 residues. V lost 8 bases, J lost 9 bases, and 7 bases stayed unmatched. Germline CDR1 MDHEN, CDR2 SYDVKM. For the CDR3, the DNA is TGTGCCAGCTGGGGACAGGGGTTAATTTCACCCCTCCACTTT. Protein: CASWGQGLISPLHF.

This chain links TRBV18 with TRBJ2-1, with 10 bases lining up with TRBD2. This CDR3 is built from 15 residues. Germline CDR1 and CDR2: KGHSH and LQKENI. Trimming at V came to 4 bases and at J to 7 bases, leaving 7 bases not matched to a gene. CDR3 residues: CASSRIAGGQNEQFF. CDR3 DNA: TGTGCCAGCTCACGTATAGCGGGGGGCCAAAATGAGCAGTTCTTC.

This clone showed up just once. V usage is TRBV12-5 and J usage is TRBJ1-1; D is uncertain. Germline loops: CDR1 LGHNT, CDR2 FRNRAP. The CDR3 runs 13 residues. V lost 5 bases and J 5 bases, leaving 12 bases between the germline ends. The DNA for the CDR3 is TGTGCTAGTGGTCAACTCGGTCGGACTGAAGCTTTCTTT. It encodes CASGQLGRTEAFF.

DNA of the CDR3: TGTGCGGCGGGCTTTTCAGTGGATGAAAAACTGTTTTTT. It translates to CAAGFSVDEKLFF. This rearrangement joins TRBV19 to TRBJ1-4, with no clear D. The CDR3 has 13 amino acids. Germline V lookup: CDR1 LNHDA, CDR2 SQIVND (reference sequence).

This chain links TRBV10-1 with TRBJ2-1; 7 bases map to TRBD1. CDR3 length: 15 residues. The V and J ends lost 0 bases and 10 bases, in that order; junction bases with no gene match: 9. Per germline, CDR1 WNHNN and CDR2 SYGVQD (reference sequence). The DNA for the CDR3 is TGCGCCAGCAGTGAGTCAACAGGGGCGGCTTGGGAGCAGTTCTTC. Translating it yields CASSESTGAAWEQFF.

The chain uses TRBV5-1 and TRBJ1-4; D possibly corresponds to TRBD1 (6 bases). This CDR3 is built from 15 residues. V gave up 0 bases and J gave up 3 bases, with 9 bases separating them. The V gene's germline CDR1 is SGHRS and CDR2 YFSETQ. As DNA, the CDR3 is TGCGCCAGCAGCTTGGCAGGGGCACCTAATGAAAAACTGTTTTTT. The encoded protein is CASSLAGAPNEKLFF. The full variable domain, with the rest looked up from reference TRBV5-1 and TRBJ1-4, is KAGVTQTPRYLIKTRGQQVTLSCSPISGHRSVSWYQQTPGQGLQFLFEYFSETQRNKGNFPGRFSGRQFSNSRSEMNVSTLELGDSALYLCASSLAGAPNEKLFFGSGTQLSVL.

The V call is TRBV5-5, the J call TRBJ2-1, with D tentatively TRBD1 (6 bases). Per germline, CDR1 SGHKS and CDR2 YYEKEE (reference sequence). There are 13 residues in the CDR3. V lost 4 bases and J lost 3, with 8 bases in between. In DNA, the CDR3 is TGTGCCAGCAGCATGGACAGCTACAATGAGCAGTTCTTC. This translates into CASSMDSYNEQFF.

The V and J genes are TRBV15 and TRBJ1-1; no clear D. This CDR3 is built from 13 residues. Deletions cut 6 bases from V and 3 bases from J, with 11 bases between. Germline lookup yields CDR1 LNHNV and CDR2 YYDKDF (reference sequence). This chain's CDR3 is CATRFRRHTEAFF. The CDR3 nucleotides read TGTGCCACCAGATTTCGGAGACACACTGAAGCTTTCTTT.

The chain has TRBV6-5 and TRBJ2-2; D unresolved. V was shortened by 6 bases and J by 0 bases, with 8 bases between the two germline ends. The CDR3 covers 14 residues. Germline-derived CDR1 and CDR2 are MNHEY and SVGAGI. CDR3 loop: CASRTRPNTGELFF. The CDR3 coding sequence is TGTGCCAGCAGGACTCGGCCGAACACCGGGGAGCTGTTTTTT.

The CDR3 reads CSASPGGGKTQYF. The DNA for the CDR3 is TGCAGTGCTAGTCCCGGGGGGGGGAAGACCCAGTACTTC. This chain joins TRBV20-1 and TRBJ2-5; 8 nucleotides agree with TRBD2. Trimming cost V 3 bases and J 6 bases; bases outside gene matches: 6. The CDR3 is 13 amino acids. Germline CDR1 is DFQATT and CDR2 is SNEGSKA (reference sequence).

The chain uses TRBV19 and TRBJ1-1; D ambiguous. Germline lookup yields CDR1 LNHDA and CDR2 SQIVND (reference sequence). The CDR3 is 14 residues long. Trimming shortened V by 5 bases and J by 10 bases, and 20 bases separated the two germline ends. The CDR3 DNA sequence: TGTGCCAGTAGTGATACCGGAAGGAGTATTGGAGCTTTCTTT. This sequence encodes CASSDTGRSIGAFF.

V gene TRBV24-1 combines with J gene TRBJ1-1, with D tentatively TRBD1 (6 bases). This CDR3 comprises 14 residues. V was pared by 2 bases and J by 3 bases, with 9 bases between. From germline, CDR1 is KGHDR and CDR2 SFDVKD. The chain's CDR3 is CATSDSGTHTEAFF. The CDR3 DNA is TGTGCCACCAGTGATTCTGGGACACACACTGAAGCTTTCTTT.

The rearrangement uses TRBV7-2 and TRBJ2-3, with a tentative D call TRBD2 (6 bases). The CDR3 consists of 15 residues. Germline lookup yields CDR1 SGHTA and CDR2 FQGNSA. Trimming pared 5 bases from V and 5 bases from J, leaving 17 bases between. CDR3 amino acids: CASSQRAPGRDTQYF. In nucleotides, the CDR3 is TGTGCCAGCAGCCAGCGGGCCCCCGGTAGAGATACGCAGTATTTT. Based on the CDR3 plus reference TRBV7-2 and TRBJ2-3, the full variable domain is GAGVSQSPSNKVTEKGKDVELRCDPISGHTALYWYRQSLGQGLEFLIYFQGNSAPDKSGLPSDRFSAERTGGSVSTLTIQRTQQEDSAVYLCASSQRAPGRDTQYFGPGTRLTVL.

The chain links TRBV28 to TRBJ1-2; a weak D match, TRBD1 (5 bases). Trimming left V 9 bases short and J 4 bases short, with 21 bases between. Germline assignment: CDR1 MDHEN and CDR2 SYDVKM. The CDR3 length is 15 residues. CDR3 nucleotide sequence: TGTGCCAGTTCCCGCCAGACAGTCCCTTTCTATGGCTACACCTTC. Its translation: CASSRQTVPFYGYTF.